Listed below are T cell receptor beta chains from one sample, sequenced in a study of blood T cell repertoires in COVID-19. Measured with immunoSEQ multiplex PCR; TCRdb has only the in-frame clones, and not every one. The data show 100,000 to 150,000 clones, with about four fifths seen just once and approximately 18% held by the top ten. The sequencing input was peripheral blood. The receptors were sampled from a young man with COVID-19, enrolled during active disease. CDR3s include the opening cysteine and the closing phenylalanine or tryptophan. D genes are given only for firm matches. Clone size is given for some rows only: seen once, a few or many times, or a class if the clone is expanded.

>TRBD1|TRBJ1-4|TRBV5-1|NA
CASSFIGGPTTNEKLFF
TGCGCCAGCAGCTTCATAGGGGGCCCGACAACTAATGAAAAACTGTTTTTT
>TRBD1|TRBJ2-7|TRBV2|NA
CASATTGVFDEQYF
TGTGCCAGCGCTACCACAGGGGTGTTCGACGAGCAGTACTTC
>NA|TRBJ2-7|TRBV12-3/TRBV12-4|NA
CASSPSGSYEQYF
TGTGCCAGCAGTCCCTCAGGGTCCTACGAGCAGTACTTC
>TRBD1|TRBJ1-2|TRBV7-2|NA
CASSLWDSGYGYTF
TGTGCCAGCAGCTTATGGGACAGTGGATATGGCTACACCTTC
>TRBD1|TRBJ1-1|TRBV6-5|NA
CASNPGQGTEAFF
TGTGCCAGCAATCCGGGACAGGGCACTGAAGCTTTCTTT
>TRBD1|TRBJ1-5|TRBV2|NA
CASTPDRARAQHF
TGTGCCAGCACCCCGGACAGGGCACGGGCCCAGCATTTT
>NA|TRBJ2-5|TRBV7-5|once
CVRSFRNRGETQYF
TGTGTCAGAAGCTTCCGTAACAGGGGCGAGACCCAGTACTTC
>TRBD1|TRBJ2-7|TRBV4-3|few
CASSQGQHYTYEQYF
TGCGCCAGCAGCCAGGGACAGCATTACACCTACGAGCAGTACTTC
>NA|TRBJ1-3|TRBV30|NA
CAWNRVAGNTIYF
TGTGCCTGGAACAGGGTTGCTGGAAACACCATATATTTT
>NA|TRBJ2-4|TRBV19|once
CASSIQGAKNIQYF
TGTGCCAGTAGTATTCAGGGAGCCAAAAACATTCAGTACTTC
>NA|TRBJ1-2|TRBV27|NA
CASGDRIYGYTF
TGTGCCAGCGGTGACAGGATTTATGGCTACACCTTC
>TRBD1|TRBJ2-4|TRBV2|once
CASSLQGVVKNIQYF
TGTGCCAGCAGTTTACAGGGGGTGGTCAAAAACATTCAGTACTTC
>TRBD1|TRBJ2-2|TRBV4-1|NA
CASSQGGQGIPPPAGELFF
TGCGCCAGCAGCCAAGGGGGACAGGGAATACCCCCTCCAGCCGGGGAGCTGTTTTTT
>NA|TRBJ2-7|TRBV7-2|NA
CASSPPPHAGDSYEQYF
TGTGCCAGCAGCCCTCCTCCCCACGCAGGGGATTCCTACGAGCAGTACTTC
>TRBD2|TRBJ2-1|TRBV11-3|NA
CASSPGTSGVNEQFF
TGTGCCAGCAGCCCCGGGACTAGCGGGGTAAATGAGCAGTTCTTC
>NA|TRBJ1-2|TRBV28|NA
CASSLTGILVGYTF
TGTGCCAGCAGTTTAACAGGGATATTAGTAGGCTACACCTTC
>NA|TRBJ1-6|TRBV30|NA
CAWTYSSESPLHF
TGTGCCTGGACTTACTCGAGCGAATCACCCCTCCACTTT
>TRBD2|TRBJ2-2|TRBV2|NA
CARTSGENTGELFF
TGTGCCAGGACTAGCGGGGAGAACACCGGGGAGCTGTTTTTT
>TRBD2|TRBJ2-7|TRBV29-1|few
CSVDSTAGGTYEQYF
TGCAGCGTTGATTCCACAGCGGGAGGAACGTACGAGCAGTACTTC
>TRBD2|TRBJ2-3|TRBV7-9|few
CASRTASGEADTQYF
TGTGCCAGCAGGACGGCTAGCGGGGAGGCAGATACGCAGTATTTT
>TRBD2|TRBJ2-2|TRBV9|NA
CASSVGTSGNTGELFF
TGTGCCAGCAGCGTAGGAACTAGCGGTAACACCGGGGAGCTGTTTTTT
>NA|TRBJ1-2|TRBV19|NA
CASSIGGNRNYGYTF
TGTGCCAGTAGTATTGGCGGCAATCGTAACTATGGCTACACCTTC
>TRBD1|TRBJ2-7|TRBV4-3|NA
CASSVSVTGANYEQYF
TGCGCCAGCAGCGTGAGCGTAACAGGGGCTAACTACGAGCAGTACTTC
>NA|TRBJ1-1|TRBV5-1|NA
CASSLMIGRRTDTEAFF
TGCGCCAGCAGCTTGATGATCGGCCGCCGGACAGACACTGAAGCTTTCTTT
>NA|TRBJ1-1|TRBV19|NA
CASSSPAGAITEAFF
TGTGCCAGTAGTAGTCCCGCAGGGGCAATCACTGAAGCTTTCTTT
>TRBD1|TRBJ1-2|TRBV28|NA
CASSPGQGAAGYTF
TGTGCCAGCAGTCCCGGACAGGGGGCTGCGGGCTACACCTTC
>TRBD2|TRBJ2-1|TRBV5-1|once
CASSGTSGGIRDEQFF
TGCGCCAGCAGCGGGACTAGCGGGGGCATTAGGGATGAGCAGTTCTTC
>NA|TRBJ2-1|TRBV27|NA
CASSRLAPEQFF
TGTGCCAGCAGTAGGCTAGCCCCTGAGCAGTTCTTC
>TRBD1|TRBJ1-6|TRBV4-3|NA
CASSQDFTGGLNSPLHF
TGCGCCAGCAGCCAAGATTTTACAGGGGGTTTGAATTCACCCCTCCACTTT
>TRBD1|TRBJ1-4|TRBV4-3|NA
CASSQGQGIGEKLFF
TGCGCCAGCAGCCAAGGACAGGGCATCGGTGAAAAACTGTTTTTT
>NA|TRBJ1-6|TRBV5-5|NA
CASSLRGGEGSPLHF
TGTGCCAGCAGCTTGAGAGGGGGAGAGGGTTCACCCCTCCACTTT
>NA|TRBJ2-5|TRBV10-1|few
CASSEGISGETQYF
TGCGCCAGCAGTGAAGGAATTTCAGGAGAGACCCAGTACTTC
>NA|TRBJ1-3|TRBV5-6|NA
CASSLGGNTIYF
TGTGCCAGCAGCTTGGGGGGCAACACCATATATTTT